This entry lists 21 T cell receptor beta chains sequenced from one sample in a study of T cells in Graves' hyperthyroidism and ophthalmopathy. Template material for amplifying TCR beta CDR3 regions consisted of RNA transcripts. A set of HTBI primers served as the primers for a first-round RT-PCR of the TCR CDR3. TCRdb fed the multiplex PCR reads into MiXCR, producing one record per CDR3 protein. Here the sample spans about 400,000 distinct CDR3 sequences, around 16% being singletons. The specimen was blood. The receptors stem from a woman under 30 with Graves' hyperthyroidism.

The chain couples TRBV6-4 to TRBJ1-1, with D unclear. Germline values: CDR1 MRHNA, CDR2 SNTAGT. This CDR3 is 15 amino acids long. Trimming stripped 3 bases from V and 1 base from J, with 12 bases between. This chain's CDR3 is CASSEWVRTNTEAFF. The DNA for the CDR3 is TGTGCCAGCAGTGAGTGGGTGCGGACGAACACTGAAGCTTTCTTT.

Many counts were recorded for this clonotype. The V gene is TRBV20-1, the J gene TRBJ2-3; 14 bases fit TRBD2. V lost 3 bases to trimming and J lost 11 bases; unmatched junction nucleotides: 13. Germline values: CDR1 DFQATT, CDR2 SNEGSKA (reference sequence). The CDR3 is 16 amino acids. The CDR3 bases are TGCAGTGCTAGTCCTGGACTAGCGGGAGGACCAGCGGGGCAGTATTTT. Translation gives CSASPGLAGGPAGQYF.

The gene calls are TRBV10-3 and TRBJ2-1, with D unresolved. The CDR3 is 13 amino acids. CDR1 and CDR2 (germline): ENHRY, SYGVKD. Trimming cost V 0 bases and J 4 bases, with 4 bases left between them. The CDR3 region is CAISESGYNEQFF. CDR3 DNA sequence: TGTGCCATCAGTGAGTCGGGATACAATGAGCAGTTCTTC.

This clonotype was recorded a few times. This may come from a read error, since a much larger clone is one base off. The chain combines TRBV18 with TRBJ1-2; D may be TRBD1 (5 bases). CDR1 and CDR2 (germline): KGHSH, LQKENI. The CDR3 consists of 15 residues. CDR3 residues: CPSSLSTASNYGYTF. The CDR3 nucleotides read TGTCCCAGCTCACTATCGACAGCCTCTAACTATGGCTACACCTTC.

This clonotype has at least ten counts. The V call is TRBV3-1, the J call TRBJ2-5; a possible D gene is TRBD2 (5 bases). Germline V gene lookup returns CDR1 LGHDT and CDR2 YNNKEL (reference sequence). V lost 0 bases and J 0 bases, leaving 14 bases between the germline ends. The CDR3 contains 17 residues. The CDR3 is CASSQDGPAENQETQYF. CDR3 in DNA: TGTGCCAGCAGCCAAGATGGGCCAGCGGAGAACCAAGAGACCCAGTACTTC.

As DNA, the CDR3 is TGCGCCAGCAGCATCGGGACGCCCCTACGGCAGTTCTTC. Its translation: CASSIGTPLRQFF. The chain couples TRBV5-1 to TRBJ2-1, with D perhaps TRBD1 or TRBD2 (5 bases each). Trimming cost V 4 bases and J 12 bases, with 17 bases left between them. CDR1 is SGHRS and CDR2 is YFSETQ in the germline V gene. The CDR3 is made up of 13 amino acids.

This clonotype was picked up many times. V and J are TRBV6-6 and TRBJ2-3; weak D call: TRBD2 (6 bases). The CDR3 runs 15 residues. The V gene lost 0 bases and the J gene lost 1 base, with 8 bases spanning the gap. CDR1 MNHNY and CDR2 SVGAGI come from the germline V gene (reference sequence). The CDR3 reads CASSYSGLRTDTQYF. The CDR3 nucleotides are TGTGCCAGCAGTTACTCGGGACTTCGCACAGATACGCAGTATTTT.

The chain joins TRBV5-1 to TRBJ2-7, with 10 nucleotides matching TRBD2. Germline values: CDR1 SGHRS, CDR2 YFSETQ. The CDR3 has 16 residues. V dropped 4 bases and J dropped 2; count of bases not matched to a gene: 9. CDR3 DNA sequence: TGCGCCAGCAGCGTGGGTGGCGGACTAGCGGCCTACGAGCAGTACTTC. Its protein is CASSVGGGLAAYEQYF.

A single count supports this clonotype. The genes are TRBV20-1 and TRBJ1-4; tentative D call: TRBD1 (6 bases). Looked up from germline, CDR1 is DFQATT and CDR2 is SNEGSKA (reference sequence). The CDR3 has 14 residues. Trimming took off 6 bases at V and 10 bases at J, with 21 bases between the two ends. DNA for the CDR3: TGCAGTGCGGCGCCGGGGGGCTTAAGAGGAAAACTGTTTTTT. It is translated as CSAAPGGLRGKLFF.

In its sample, this clonotype was seen many times. V gene TRBV5-1 combines with J gene TRBJ2-3; the D call may be TRBD1 or TRBD2 (6 bases each). From germline, CDR1 is SGHRS and CDR2 YFSETQ. This CDR3 comprises 16 residues. The V end lost 3 bases, the J end lost 0 bases, and 14 bases lay between the germline ends. The CDR3 sequence: CASSSGGGVSTDTQYF. The CDR3 DNA sequence: TGCGCCAGCAGCTCCGGGGGCGGCGTCAGCACAGATACGCAGTATTTT.

This clonotype was picked up many times. The rearrangement joins TRBV20-1 to TRBJ1-1, with D perhaps matching TRBD1 (6 bases). Germline assignment: CDR1 DFQATT and CDR2 SNEGSKA (reference sequence). The CDR3 has 13 residues. With 6 bases removed from V and 0 bases from J, the gap between germline ends came to 11 bases. CDR3 bases: TGCAGTGCAAACAGGGAGATGAACACTGAAGCTTTCTTT. The encoded protein is CSANREMNTEAFF.

Ten or more counts support this clonotype. CDR3 region: CASSRDNYEQYF. For the CDR3, the DNA is TGTGCCAGCAGCCGGGACAACTACGAGCAGTACTTC. The chain recombines TRBV2 with TRBJ2-7, with D possibly TRBD1 on 6 matching bases. Per the germline V gene, CDR1 is SNHLY and CDR2 is FYNNEI. The length of the CDR3 is 12 residues. Trimming pared 6 bases from V and 3 bases from J, leaving 9 bases between.

This clonotype was detected many times. The CDR3 protein is CASSPSRGAGETQYF. CDR3 nucleotides: TGTGCCAGCAGCCCAAGCAGGGGGGCTGGGGAGACCCAGTACTTC. The chain joins TRBV7-8 to TRBJ2-5; possibly TRBD1 for D (7 bases). The CDR3 has 15 residues. V was shortened by 5 bases and J by 5 bases, with 18 bases between the two germline ends. Germline loops: CDR1 SGHVS, CDR2 FQNEAQ.

The chain carries TRBV12-3 or TRBV12-4 and TRBJ2-7, with TRBD1 as a possible D gene (6 bases). Trimming stripped 6 bases from V and 9 bases from J, with 12 bases between. The CDR3 is made up of 11 amino acids. CDR3 in amino acids: CASSFQGRQYF. CDR3 bases: TGTGCCAGCAGCTTCCAGGGGAGGCAGTACTTC.

This clonotype was seen many times. The V gene is TRBV20-1, the J gene TRBJ1-1; weak D call: TRBD1 (6 bases). Germline V gene lookup returns CDR1 DFQATT and CDR2 SNEGSKA (reference sequence). Trimming took 1 base from V and 2 from J, leaving 14 bases between them. This CDR3 is built from 15 residues. CDR3 sequence: CSARASGTKNTEAFF. The CDR3 coding sequence is TGCAGTGCTAGAGCCAGCGGGACAAAAAACACTGAAGCTTTCTTT.

This clonotype showed up many times. The genes are TRBV29-1 and TRBJ2-1; D remains unclear. This CDR3 spans 12 amino acids. Trimming removed 7 bases at V and 8 bases at J, with 15 bases between. Germline CDR1 is SQVTM and CDR2 is ANQGSEA. The CDR3 coding sequence is TGCAGCGGGGCGCCGGCGGCCGATGAGCAGTTCTTC. Protein product: CSGAPAADEQFF.

This clonotype appeared once. The V and J genes are TRBV18 and TRBJ1-5; perhaps TRBD1 as D (5 bases). The CDR3 is made up of 14 amino acids. CDR1 is KGHSH, CDR2 LQKENI, per germline. Trimming took off 3 bases at V and 7 bases at J, with 13 bases between the two ends. Here the CDR3 DNA reads TGTGCCAGCTCACCGGGGGGGTTGGGGCAGCCCCAGCATTTT. Protein product: CASSPGGLGQPQHF.

The chain uses TRBV19 and TRBJ2-7, with 7 bases lining up with TRBD2. After removal of 2 bases from V and 4 bases from J, the junction contained 8 bases not matched to a gene. CDR3 length: 15 residues. Germline values: CDR1 LNHDA, CDR2 SQIVND (reference sequence). As DNA, the CDR3 is TGTGCCAGTAGTATATACGGGGGGTATGAGTACGAGCAGTACTTC. This sequence encodes CASSIYGGYEYEQYF.

The sample holds a few counts of this clonotype. A much larger clone differs from this one at a single base, so this may be a read error. The V call is TRBV20-1, the J call TRBJ1-4, with TRBD1 identical over 7 bases. This CDR3 is built from 14 residues. Germline values: CDR1 DFQATT, CDR2 SNEGSKA (reference sequence). CDR3 residues: CSARDRPTNEKPFF. CDR3 nucleotides: TGCAGTGCTAGGGACAGGCCAACTAATGAAAAACCGTTTTTT.

This clonotype was picked up one time. The V and J genes are TRBV20-1 and TRBJ1-2, with 10 bases aligning to TRBD1. Looked up from germline, CDR1 is DFQATT and CDR2 is SNEGSKA (reference sequence). V shed 3 bases and J 2 bases; nucleotides not matched to a gene: 12. The CDR3 has 17 residues. CDR3 loop: CSARDETGGFTNYGYTF. CDR3 nucleotide sequence: TGCAGTGCTAGGGACGAGACAGGGGGCTTTACGAACTATGGCTACACCTTC.

This clonotype came up many times. This chain links TRBV12-5 with TRBJ2-7; D is possibly TRBD1 (5 bases). Per the germline V gene, CDR1 is LGHNT and CDR2 is FRNRAP. The length of the CDR3 is 14 residues. The V end lost 1 base, the J end lost 5 bases, and 12 bases lay between the germline ends. The CDR3 sequence is CASGLDRTPDEQYF. The CDR3 DNA sequence: TGTGCTAGTGGTTTGGACAGGACCCCTGACGAGCAGTACTTC.